A selection of T cell receptor beta chains follows, all from one sample in a study of shared clonotypes between healthy human individuals. TCRdb keeps only in-frame clones here, not all; method: immunoSEQ multiplex PCR. The table records around 2,000,000 clones, less than 95% of them present only once. Sequenced material: naive CD8+ T cells sorted from blood. These receptors were collected from a man aged 18 to 29 in good health. Each CDR3 is given with its conserved first and last residue. Fields, in order: D gene, clone size, J gene, V gene, CDR3 protein, CDR3 DNA. D genes are given only for firm matches. Where a row states a size, it is once, few, many or the class of an expanded clone; other rows omit it.

>TRBD2|.|TRBJ2-3|TRBV7-9
CASSLGGLALGDTQYF
TGTGCCAGCAGCTTAGGGGGACTAGCCTTGGGAGATACGCAGTATTTT
>.|.|TRBJ2-3|TRBV5-1
CASSYSYTQYF
TGCGCCAGCAGCTACAGCTATACGCAGTATTTT
>.|.|TRBJ2-7|TRBV5-4
CASSLGSTYEQYF
TGTGCCAGCAGCTTAGGGAGTACCTACGAGCAGTACTTC
>.|.|TRBJ2-1|TRBV6-5
CASSYSTGEVYNEQFF
TGTGCCAGCAGTTACTCGACCGGGGAGGTCTACAATGAGCAGTTCTTC
>.|once|TRBJ2-5|TRBV27
CASSSGATQYF
TGTGCCAGCAGTTCGGGAGCAACCCAGTACTTC
>.|.|TRBJ2-7|TRBV5-4
CASSYENEQYF
TGTGCCAGCAGTTATGAAAACGAGCAGTACTTC
>.|.|TRBJ2-1|TRBV6-6
CASSPNSGDEQFF
TGTGCCAGCAGTCCGAACTCTGGGGATGAGCAGTTCTTC
>.|.|TRBJ2-5|TRBV11-2
CASSLDELVWAESQETQYF
TGTGCCAGCAGCTTAGACGAGCTGGTATGGGCGGAATCCCAAGAGACCCAGTACTTC
>TRBD2|.|TRBJ2-1|TRBV11-2
CASGTSGDNEQFF
TGTGCCAGCGGGACTAGCGGAGACAATGAGCAGTTCTTC
>.|once|TRBJ2-1|TRBV7-9
CASSHTGGFYNEQFF
TGTGCCAGCAGTCACACTGGGGGTTTTTACAATGAGCAGTTCTTC
>.|.|TRBJ1-5|TRBV28
CASSLLSGDQPQHF
TGTGCCAGCAGTTTATTATCAGGGGATCAGCCCCAGCATTTT
>.|once|TRBJ1-2|TRBV5-4
CASSLSGGAEGYTF
TGTGCCAGCAGCTTGTCCGGGGGGGCTGAGGGCTACACCTTC
>.|.|TRBJ1-4|TRBV13
CASSFGSGGPNEKLFF
TGTGCCAGCAGCTTCGGGTCGGGGGGGCCAAACGAAAAACTGTTTTTT
>TRBD1|.|TRBJ2-7|TRBV2
CASWDRGNEQYF
TGTGCCAGCTGGGACAGGGGCAACGAGCAGTACTTC
>.|.|TRBJ2-1|TRBV9
CASSGDSLVSSYNEQFF
TGTGCCAGCAGCGGGGACTCACTAGTAAGCTCCTACAATGAGCAGTTCTTC
>TRBD2|.|TRBJ2-7|TRBV11-2
CASRILAGDSYEQYF
TGTGCCAGCAGGATACTAGCGGGAGACTCCTACGAGCAGTACTTC
>.|.|TRBJ2-7|TRBV27
CASSLSSGDRTYEQYF
TGTGCCAGCAGTTTATCATCGGGCGATCGGACCTACGAGCAGTACTTC
>TRBD1|.|TRBJ2-2|TRBV29-1
CSVEGLQGVNTGELFF
TGCAGCGTTGAAGGATTACAGGGGGTGAACACCGGGGAGCTGTTTTTT
>TRBD1|.|TRBJ1-5|TRBV27
CASSFLGQGRSSQPQHF
TGTGCCAGCAGCTTCCTCGGACAGGGGCGGAGTAGTCAGCCCCAGCATTTT
>TRBD1|.|TRBJ1-5|TRBV30
CAWSVGTDSNQPQHF
TGTGCCTGGAGTGTTGGGACAGATAGCAATCAGCCCCAGCATTTT
>.|.|TRBJ2-1|TRBV5-6
CASSLPMGGQFF
TGTGCCAGCAGCCTACCCATGGGAGGGCAGTTCTTC
>TRBD2|.|TRBJ2-1|TRBV4-3
CASSQESLAGRHEQFF
TGCGCCAGCAGCCAAGAAAGCCTAGCGGGACGGCATGAGCAGTTCTTC
>.|.|TRBJ1-4|TRBV6-1
CASSDRGTIANEKLFF
TGTGCCAGCAGTGACCGGGGGACAATCGCTAATGAAAAACTGTTTTTT
>TRBD1|.|TRBJ2-2|TRBV10-2
CASTQGDRAAGELFF
TGCGCCAGCACCCAAGGGGACAGGGCGGCCGGGGAGCTGTTTTTT
>.|.|TRBJ1-6|TRBV30
CAWSVGGQYNSPLHF
TGTGCCTGGAGTGTAGGTGGGCAGTATAATTCACCCCTCCACTTT
>.|.|TRBJ2-7|TRBV27
CASSFIQGYEQYF
TGTGCCAGCAGTTTCATACAGGGCTACGAGCAGTACTTC
>.|.|TRBJ2-7|TRBV4-1
CASSLSLGSAYEQYF
TGTGCCAGCAGCTTGTCCCTAGGATCCGCGTACGAGCAGTACTTC
>TRBD1|.|TRBJ2-2|TRBV19
CASSTHPGTGDTGELFF
TGTGCCAGTAGTACCCATCCCGGGACAGGGGACACCGGGGAGCTGTTTTTT
>.|.|TRBJ1-1|TRBV30
CAWSPGDTEAFF
TGTGCCTGGAGTCCAGGGGACACTGAAGCTTTCTTT
>.|.|TRBJ1-3|TRBV7-8
CASSPPSRGGSGNTIYF
TGTGCCAGCAGCCCCCCCAGCCGGGGTGGGTCGGGAAACACCATATATTTT
>.|.|TRBJ1-2|TRBV4-3
CASSQVHDGLLSSF
TGCGCCAGCAGCCAAGTCCACGATGGATTATTGTCCTCCTTC
>.|.|TRBJ2-7|TRBV6-1
CASSEPGGGSSYEQYF
TGTGCCAGCAGTGAGCCCGGGGGCGGGAGCTCCTACGAGCAGTACTTC
>TRBD2|.|TRBJ2-1|TRBV11-2
CASSPIGLAGYNEQFF
TGTGCCAGCAGCCCCATTGGACTAGCGGGGTACAATGAGCAGTTCTTC
>TRBD2|.|TRBJ2-7|TRBV7-9
CASSSGTELYEQYF
TGTGCCAGCAGCAGCGGGACTGAGCTCTACGAGCAGTACTTC
>TRBD2|.|TRBJ2-5|TRBV5-4
CASSSVSGGETQYF
TGTGCCAGCAGCTCGGTGAGCGGGGGAGAGACCCAGTACTTC
>TRBD1|.|TRBJ1-6|TRBV25-1
CASSERGERQGDNSPLHF
TGTGCCAGCAGTGAAAGGGGAGAGAGACAGGGGGATAATTCACCCCTCCACTTT
>.|.|TRBJ1-4|TRBV19
CASSTGTAPPYEKLFF
TGTGCCAGTAGTACGGGGACGGCCCCGCCATATGAAAAACTGTTTTTT
>.|.|TRBJ1-2|TRBV6-5
CASSYFDDRNGYTF
TGTGCCAGCAGTTACTTCGACGACAGGAATGGCTACACCTTC
>TRBD2|.|TRBJ2-1|TRBV4-1
CASSQVGLAGEQFF
TGCGCCAGCAGCCAAGTTGGGCTAGCGGGGGAGCAGTTCTTC
>.|.|TRBJ2-6|TRBV7-9
CASSAGANVLTF
TGTGCCAGCAGCGCTGGGGCCAACGTCCTGACTTTC
>TRBD2|.|TRBJ2-3|TRBV4-3
CASSQDVGEGNTQYF
TGCGCCAGCAGCCAAGACGTAGGGGAGGGAAATACGCAGTATTTT
>TRBD2|.|TRBJ2-5|TRBV7-9
CASSGIAGGQKETQYF
TGTGCCAGCAGCGGGATAGCGGGGGGCCAAAAAGAGACCCAGTACTTC
>.|.|TRBJ1-1|TRBV23-1
CASSREKGERKGGNTEAFF
TGCGCCAGCAGTCGGGAAAAGGGTGAAAGGAAGGGGGGTAACACTGAAGCTTTCTTT
>.|.|TRBJ1-4|TRBV6-6
CASSNTEKLFF
TGTGCCAGCAGTAACACTGAAAAACTGTTTTTT
>TRBD1|.|TRBJ2-7|TRBV28
CASSLWGQGADEQYF
TGTGCCAGCAGTTTATGGGGACAGGGGGCAGATGAGCAGTACTTC
>.|.|TRBJ1-6|TRBV19
CASSIFPEGSIDSPLHF
TGTGCCAGTAGTATTTTCCCGGAAGGGAGTATTGATTCACCCCTCCACTTT
>TRBD1|.|TRBJ2-4|TRBV7-3
CASSITGGRSDIQYF
TGTGCCAGCAGTATTACAGGGGGCCGGTCGGACATTCAGTACTTC
>TRBD1|.|TRBJ2-7|TRBV7-9
CASSFDRDYLYEQYF
TGTGCCAGCAGCTTCGACAGGGATTACCTATACGAGCAGTACTTC
>.|.|TRBJ1-5|TRBV6-5
CASSSGIFQPQHF
TGTGCCAGCAGTTCGGGGATCTTTCAGCCCCAGCATTTT
>.|.|TRBJ2-7|TRBV5-4
CASSIGWQIHYEQYF
TGTGCCAGCAGCATTGGGTGGCAGATTCACTACGAGCAGTACTTC
>.|once|TRBJ2-1|TRBV28
CASSPPGVWDEQFF
TGTGCCAGCAGTCCCCCGGGGGTCTGGGATGAGCAGTTCTTC